Below, 31 T cell receptor beta chains from the same sample are listed, as sequenced in a study of T-cell reconstitution after alpha-beta-depleted transplantation in children (dated by TCRdb to the mid-2010s). The protocol used for the library was PCR. Sequencing instrument: Illumina HiSeq 2500. Molecular barcoding was employed in the preparation of TCR libraries, with unique molecular identifiers being used to normalize TCRbeta repertoire quantification. The public reads were reanalyzed by TCRdb: fastp trimming at Q25, MiXCR alignment, in-frame beta chains only. CDR3 protein sequences are deduplicated, and each keeps its most common genes and DNA. Here the sample has about 580,000 distinct CDR3 sequences; around 23% occur a single time. Roughly 14% of the sample is held by the ten biggest clonotypes. Explained via the paper, the treatment or condition label denotes: allogeneic hematopoietic cell transplantation with graft depleted of TCRalphabeta T cells and CD19 B cells.

Sequenced material: PBMCs, mostly from graft donor cells, taken 360 days after TCRalphabeta/CD19-depleted stem cell transplant. These receptors were taken from a boy younger than two who had a stem cell transplant for acute myeloid leukemia, so the T cells may come from the graft donor.

This clonotype occurred once. The gene calls are TRBV6-5 and TRBJ2-3; D possibly corresponds to TRBD2 (6 bases). Germline CDR1 and CDR2: MNHEY and SVGAGI. The V and J ends lost 0 bases and 4 bases respectively, with 14 bases between them. There are 16 residues in the CDR3. In DNA form, the CDR3 reads TGTGCCAGCAGTTACTCGACGCGGGGAAGGTCAGATACGCAGTATTTT. This translates into CASSYSTRGRSDTQYF.

This clonotype showed up just a few times. The chain carries TRBV20-1 and TRBJ1-4; D is ambiguous. In germline, CDR1 is DFQATT, CDR2 SNEGSKA (reference sequence). The CDR3 is made up of 14 amino acids. Trimming stripped 2 bases from V and 0 bases from J, with 7 bases between. CDR3 protein: CSARKAATNEKLFF. The CDR3, as DNA: TGCAGTGCTAGAAAGGCCGCAACTAATGAAAAACTGTTTTTT.

This clonotype was seen many times. This rearrangement joins TRBV12-3 or TRBV12-4 to TRBJ1-1; D gene ambiguous. The CDR3 loop spans 16 amino acids. The V end was cut by 6 bases, the J end by 4 bases, with 21 bases between. In nucleotides, the CDR3 is TGTGCCAGCAGGCTAAGGTTAGGGAAGGAGGGCACTGAAGCTTTCTTT. Its protein is CASRLRLGKEGTEAFF.

This clonotype was picked up a small number of times. The V gene is TRBV5-4, the J gene TRBJ2-1; 8 bases are shared with TRBD2. The V gene end was trimmed by 4 bases and the J gene end by 3 bases; junction bases not matched to a gene: 9. The CDR3 totals 16 residues. Germline values: CDR1 SGHNT, CDR2 YYREEE (reference sequence). The CDR3 protein is CASSTELAEIYNEQFF. CDR3 nucleotides: TGTGCCAGCAGCACGGAACTAGCGGAGATCTACAATGAGCAGTTCTTC. The full variable domain, in which reference TRBV5-4 and TRBJ2-1 provide the parts outside the CDR3, is ETGVTQSPTHLIKTRGQQVTLRCSSQSGHNTVSWYQQALGQGPQFIFQYYREEENGRGNFPPRFSGLQFPNYSSELNVNALELDDSALYLCASSTELAEIYNEQFFGPGTRLTVL.

This clonotype was seen a handful of times. V usage is TRBV7-2 and J usage is TRBJ2-1; TRBD1 agrees at 7 bases. CDR3 length equals 20 residues. Germline lookup yields CDR1 SGHTA and CDR2 FQGNSA. The trim removed 0 bases at V and 7 bases at J, leaving 21 bases unmatched. The CDR3 region has the DNA TGTGCCAGCAGCTTAGCCCCACTTCCGACAGGGCCCAGGACGAGGAATGAGCAGTTCTTC. It specifies CASSLAPLPTGPRTRNEQFF.

This clonotype came up many times. This chain uses TRBV12-3 or TRBV12-4 with TRBJ2-5; D is undetermined. Trimming left V 8 bases short and J 1 base short, with 8 bases between. This CDR3 is built from 12 residues. The CDR3 nucleotides are TGTGCCAGCTCACCACTCCAAGAGACCCAGTACTTC. It is translated as CASSPLQETQYF.

The J gene is TRBJ1-4, the V gene TRBV19; the D gene is possibly TRBD1 (6 bases). CDR1 is LNHDA and CDR2 is SQIVND in the germline V gene (reference sequence). The V end was cut by 6 bases, the J end by 4 bases, with 12 bases between. The CDR3 totals 14 residues. The CDR3: CASSRQAHNEKLFF. In nucleotides, the CDR3 is TGTGCCAGTAGCAGACAGGCCCATAATGAAAAACTGTTTTTT.

The gene calls are TRBV12-3 or TRBV12-4 and TRBJ1-4; no reliable D call. The V end lost 6 bases, the J end lost 7 bases, and 12 bases lay between the germline ends. The CDR3 contains 13 residues. CDR3 bases: TGTGCCAGCAGCCCAGACATAGGTGAAAAACTGTTTTTT. This gives the protein CASSPDIGEKLFF.

The sample holds a few counts of this clonotype. The V gene is TRBV12-3 or TRBV12-4, the J gene TRBJ1-1, with D uncertain. The CDR3 contains 11 residues. V lost 3 bases to trimming and J lost 7 bases, with 6 bases between them. The CDR3, as DNA: TGTGCCAGCAGTTTTAGGAATGAAGCTTTCTTT. Its translation is CASSFRNEAFF.

J is TRBJ2-5 and V is TRBV14; the match to TRBD1 covers 7 bases. CDR3 length: 16 amino acids. Germline CDR1 reads SGHDN; CDR2 reads FVKESK. Trimming cost V 0 bases and J 6 bases; bases outside gene matches: 10. CDR3 amino acids: CASSQDFSTGDQTQYF. CDR3 coding DNA: TGTGCCAGCAGCCAAGATTTTAGCACAGGGGACCAGACCCAGTACTTC.

Only a few counts were recorded for this clonotype. The V gene is TRBV7-2, the J gene TRBJ1-5; D might be TRBD1 (5 bases). The germline CDR1 and CDR2 sequences are SGHTA and FQGNSA. The CDR3 contains 15 residues. Trimming cost V 1 base and J 5 bases, with 12 bases left between them. As DNA, the CDR3 is TGTGCCAGCAGCTTAGGGGGGTTTAGGGATCAGCCCCAGCATTTT. It is translated as CASSLGGFRDQPQHF.

The chain uses TRBV7-2 and TRBJ2-1, with 8 bases matching TRBD2. CDR1 is SGHTA and CDR2 is FQGNSA in the germline V gene. V trimming: 6 bases; J trimming: 7 bases; junction bases outside the gene matches: 14. The CDR3 is made up of 16 amino acids. DNA of the CDR3: TGTGCCAGCAGGTGGGGGATGCAGCGGGGGCTAAATGAGCAGTTCTTC. This translates into CASRWGMQRGLNEQFF. The full variable domain, its missing parts supplied by reference TRBV7-2 and TRBJ2-1, is GAGVSQSPSNKVTEKGKDVELRCDPISGHTALYWYRQSLGQGLEFLIYFQGNSAPDKSGLPSDRFSAERTGGSVSTLTIQRTQQEDSAVYLCASRWGMQRGLNEQFFGPGTRLTVL.

On this clonotype: The junction shows a germline mismatch at one end, possibly a read error. The chain is built from TRBV5-6 and TRBJ1-2; D is possibly TRBD1 (5 bases). CDR3 length: 15 residues. Germline V gene sequence: CDR1 SGHDT, CDR2 YYEEEE. In DNA, the CDR3 is TGTGCCAGCAGCTTGAGGAGGGCCCCACAGGCTGGGCTGTTCTTC. This codes for CASSLRRAPQAGLFF.

This clonotype showed up just a few times. The V call is TRBV29-1, the J call TRBJ2-3; 8 bases match TRBD1. From germline, CDR1 is SQVTM and CDR2 ANQGSEA. The CDR3 runs 13 residues. V lost 7 bases, J lost 0 bases, and 3 bases stayed unmatched. CDR3 coding DNA: TGCAGCGGGGACAGGTTTAGCACAGATACGCAGTATTTT. Translating gives CSGDRFSTDTQYF.

This clonotype was seen a handful of times. The gene calls are TRBV7-2 and TRBJ2-5, with D hard to call. V was trimmed by 5 bases and J by 4 bases, leaving 11 bases between them. The CDR3 loop spans 13 amino acids. Germline values: CDR1 SGHTA, CDR2 FQGNSA. The CDR3 reads CASSPLGIETQYF. The CDR3 DNA follows: TGTGCCAGCAGCCCCCTGGGGATAGAGACCCAGTACTTC.

The sample holds a few counts of this clonotype. The chain links TRBV5-1 to TRBJ1-5, with D tentatively TRBD1 (5 bases). The CDR3 is made up of 14 amino acids. V dropped 4 bases and J dropped 4 bases, with 12 bases sitting between them. Germline V gene data show CDR1 as SGHRS and CDR2 as YFSETQ. CDR3 bases: TGCGCCAGCAGCACTGGGGGACCTAATCAGCCCCAGCATTTT. This sequence encodes CASSTGGPNQPQHF.

A few counts support this clonotype. The chain uses TRBV4-3 and TRBJ2-2; the D call may be TRBD1 or TRBD2 (6 bases each). The germline V gene encodes CDR1 LGHNA and CDR2 YSLEER. This CDR3 comprises 19 residues. V was pared by 0 bases and J by 1 base, with 18 bases between. CDR3 residues: CASSQDRGLQGGNTGELFF. The CDR3 nucleotides are TGCGCCAGCAGCCAAGATCGGGGTCTACAGGGAGGGAACACCGGGGAGCTGTTTTTT.

This clonotype was seen only a few times. The V call is TRBV20-1, the J call TRBJ1-6; D is unresolved. Germline V lookup: CDR1 DFQATT, CDR2 SNEGSKA (reference sequence). There are 13 residues in the CDR3. Trimming removed 6 bases from V and 9 bases from J, with 15 bases in between. The CDR3 DNA is TGCAGTGCCGCCGACACGTATCGTTCACCCCTCCACTTT. Its protein product is CSAADTYRSPLHF.

The chain employs TRBV19 and TRBJ2-1, with TRBD1 as a possible D gene (6 bases). Per germline, CDR1 LNHDA and CDR2 SQIVND (reference sequence). The germline V and J ends were trimmed by 3 bases and 0 bases, with 12 bases remaining between them. This CDR3 comprises 16 residues. In DNA form, the CDR3 reads TGTGCCAGTAGTATCTTCGCAGGGGTCTCCTACAATGAGCAGTTCTTC. Protein: CASSIFAGVSYNEQFF.

This rearrangement joins TRBV6-1 to TRBJ2-3; 9 nucleotides agree with TRBD1. Germline V CDR1 and CDR2: MNHNS, SASEGT. The CDR3 contains 16 residues. The trim removed 7 bases at V and 6 bases at J, leaving 14 bases unmatched. In DNA form, the CDR3 reads TGTGCCAGCAACGACTGGTGGGACAGGGAGGTGGATACGCAGTATTTT. Translated: CASNDWWDREVDTQYF.

The chain employs TRBV12-3 or TRBV12-4 and TRBJ2-2; 7 bases are shared with TRBD1. The V segment lost 7 bases and the J segment 0 bases; nucleotides outside the gene matches: 8. This CDR3 comprises 16 residues. The CDR3, as DNA: TGTGCCAGCACCCAAGTGGGGACAGCGAACACCGGGGAGCTGTTTTTT. This sequence encodes CASTQVGTANTGELFF.

The genes are TRBV3-1 and TRBJ2-3; 10 bases line up with TRBD2. This CDR3 comprises 19 residues. Germline assignment: CDR1 LGHDT and CDR2 YNNKEL (reference sequence). Unmatched junction bases numbered 14, after V lost 3 bases and J lost 2 bases. In DNA form, the CDR3 reads TGTGCCAGCAGCCACTCCCCCCGGGGTAGCGGGGGGTCCACAGATACGCAGTATTTT. Protein product: CASSHSPRGSGGSTDTQYF.

This clonotype showed up many times. The gene calls are TRBV29-1 and TRBJ2-7; 10 positions agree with TRBD1. The CDR3 is 14 residues long. V trimming: 6 bases; J trimming: 0 bases; junction bases outside the gene matches: 5. Germline V lookup: CDR1 SQVTM, CDR2 ANQGSEA. CDR3 nucleotide sequence: TGCAGCGTGAGGGGACAGGGGAGCTCCTACGAGCAGTACTTC. The encoded protein is CSVRGQGSSYEQYF.

The table lists this clonotype with a few counts. The rearrangement uses TRBV5-1 and TRBJ2-1; D is ambiguous. Germline V gene data show CDR1 as SGHRS and CDR2 as YFSETQ. This CDR3 is 11 amino acids long. V was trimmed by 9 bases and J by 8 bases, leaving 12 bases between them. CDR3 bases: TGCGCCACCAACGTTGGGGATGAGCAGTTCTTC. Its translation is CATNVGDEQFF.

The chain is built from TRBV4-2 and TRBJ1-5; the match to TRBD1 covers 10 bases. This CDR3 region has 17 residues. V dropped 4 bases and J dropped 4; count of bases not matched to a gene: 10. In germline, CDR1 is LGHNA, CDR2 YNFKEQ. The CDR3 region has the DNA TGTGCCAGCAGCCGAGGGATGAGACAGGGGGCGAATCAGCCCCAGCATTTT. This translates into CASSRGMRQGANQPQHF.

This clonotype was recorded a few times. The chain recombines TRBV6-2 or TRBV6-3 with TRBJ2-5; 12 bases match TRBD2. Trimming removed 2 bases from V and 3 bases from J; junction bases left unmatched: 4. The CDR3 runs to 16 residues. The germline V gene has CDR1 MNHEY and CDR2 SVGEGT. In DNA, the CDR3 is TGTGCCAGCAGTTACCTGGGACTAGCGGGCAAAGAGACCCAGTACTTC. This encodes CASSYLGLAGKETQYF.

This clonotype was seen once. The gene calls are TRBV7-4 and TRBJ2-6; 7 nucleotides align to TRBD2. Germline V gene sequence: CDR1 SGHVT, CDR2 SQSDAQ. V was pared by 6 bases and J by 1 base, with 18 bases of the junction left unmatched. The CDR3 is 20 amino acids. The CDR3 sequence: CASSIMGGYRIKSGANVLTF. In DNA form, the CDR3 reads TGTGCCAGCAGTATCATGGGGGGGTACCGGATTAAATCTGGGGCCAACGTCCTGACTTTC.

In its sample, this clonotype was seen a few times. CDR3 region: CATSDVDRDGYTF. The CDR3 coding sequence is TGTGCCACCAGTGACGTGGACAGGGATGGCTACACCTTC. The rearrangement links TRBV24-1 to TRBJ1-2; the match to TRBD1 covers 8 bases. Trimming took 4 bases from V and 6 from J; bases not matched to a gene: 3. Germline values: CDR1 KGHDR, CDR2 SFDVKD. CDR3 size: 13 residues.

This chain connects TRBV24-1 to TRBJ2-5; D is ambiguous. Germline values: CDR1 KGHDR, CDR2 SFDVKD. The CDR3 has 11 amino acids. V was cut by 0 bases and J by 7 bases, with 2 bases left in between. The CDR3 coding sequence is TGTGCCACCAGTGATTTGGGGACCCAGTACTTC. Translating it yields CATSDLGTQYF.

The rearrangement links TRBV5-8 to TRBJ2-7; TRBD1 aligns across 8 bases. This CDR3 contains 15 residues. Trimming removed 1 base from V and 7 bases from J; junction bases left unmatched: 10. CDR1 SGHTS and CDR2 YDEGEE come from the germline V gene. CDR3 sequence reads: CASSLSQGAWREQYF. CDR3 nucleotides: TGTGCCAGCAGCTTGTCTCAGGGGGCGTGGAGGGAGCAGTACTTC.

This chain connects TRBV7-9 to TRBJ2-7, with a tentative D call TRBD1 (6 bases). Per germline, CDR1 SEHNR and CDR2 FQNEAQ (reference sequence). The CDR3 contains 14 residues. Trimming took off 4 bases at V and 5 bases at J, with 15 bases between the two ends. As DNA, the CDR3 is TGTGCCAGCAGCTACACAGGGACCCTCGACGAGCAGTACGTC. This sequence encodes CASSYTGTLDEQYV.